The 26 T cell receptor beta chains presented below share a single source sample, sequenced in a study of shared clonotypes between healthy human individuals. Only in-frame clones appear in the TCRdb table, and some are missing; sequencing was by immunoSEQ multiplex PCR. Among 2 million to 3 million clones listed, roughly 93% were seen once. The material sequenced was naive CD4+ T cells from PBMCs. Subset indicated: CD45RA+ positively selected. These receptors were collected from a young man in good health. Some clones in this sample may be carry-over from other donors' samples.

This clone was recorded once. The CDR3 here is CASSPYGSGPKYF. CDR3 nucleotides: TGTGCCAGCAGCCCCTACGGGAGTGGCCCCAAGTACTTC. This rearrangement joins TRBV14 to TRBJ2-5; weak D call: TRBD2 (6 bases). This CDR3 is 13 amino acids long. Germline CDR1 is SGHDN and CDR2 is FVKESK. Trimming shortened V by 4 bases and J by 12 bases, and 18 bases separated the two germline ends.

The V gene is TRBV10-1, the J gene TRBJ2-7, with TRBD1 identical over 9 bases. Trimming at V came to 8 bases and at J to 5 bases, leaving 7 bases not matched to a gene. Germline CDR1 reads WNHNN; CDR2 reads SYGVQD (reference sequence). The CDR3 loop spans 13 amino acids. CDR3 residues: CASPGQGYHEQYF. The CDR3 bases are TGCGCCAGCCCGGGACAGGGTTACCACGAGCAGTACTTC.

This rearrangement joins TRBV9 to TRBJ2-1; weak D call: TRBD2 (5 bases). The CDR3 sequence is 12 residues long. The V end was cut by 7 bases, the J end by 8 bases, with 13 bases between. CDR1 and CDR2 (germline): SGDLS, YYNGEE. CDR3 sequence: CASAGEWDEQFF. In DNA, the CDR3 is TGTGCCAGCGCCGGGGAGTGGGATGAGCAGTTCTTC.

The J gene is TRBJ2-1, the V gene TRBV9; 7 bases agree with TRBD2. J gave up 0 bases and V 5 bases, and 5 bases lay outside the gene matches. CDR3 size: 15 residues. CDR1 SGDLS and CDR2 YYNGEE come from the germline V gene. DNA for the CDR3: TGTGCCAGCAGTCAAGGGAGGGGCTCCTACAATGAGCAGTTCTTC. It encodes CASSQGRGSYNEQFF.

This clone was counted once. CDR3 in amino acids: CASSQVGGDRNTEAFF. The CDR3 DNA is TGTGCCAGCAGCCAAGTTGGGGGTGACCGGAACACTGAAGCTTTCTTT. The V and J genes are TRBV4-2 and TRBJ1-1; D possibly corresponds to TRBD1 (5 bases). Germline V CDR1 and CDR2: LGHNA, YNFKEQ. Trimming removed 1 base at V and 1 base at J, with 13 bases between. This CDR3 has 16 amino acids.

This rearrangement joins TRBV5-1 to TRBJ2-2; perhaps TRBD2 as D (6 bases). The length of the CDR3 is 17 residues. Germline V CDR1 and CDR2: SGHRS, YFSETQ. V lost 7 bases to trimming and J lost 0 bases, with 19 bases between them. The CDR3 is CASHPSRGSANTGELFF. DNA of the CDR3: TGCGCCAGCCACCCCTCCCGGGGGAGTGCGAACACCGGGGAGCTGTTTTTT.

CDR3 residues: CSVPEYTGELFF. CDR3 DNA sequence: TGCAGCGTCCCAGAGTACACCGGGGAGCTGTTTTTT. The V call is TRBV29-1, the J call TRBJ2-2; no clear D gene. Looked up from germline, CDR1 is SQVTM and CDR2 is ANQGSEA. V was clipped by 6 bases and J by 3 bases, with 8 bases between them. The CDR3 contains 12 residues.

The rearrangement uses TRBV9 and TRBJ2-7; D may match TRBD1 or TRBD2 (6 bases each). The CDR3 consists of 15 residues. Germline CDR1 SGDLS, CDR2 YYNGEE. V was clipped by 0 bases and J by 4 bases, with 14 bases between them. The CDR3 loop reads CASSVAVGGPYEQYF. In DNA form, the CDR3 reads TGTGCCAGCAGCGTAGCCGTCGGGGGCCCTTACGAGCAGTACTTC.

CDR3 sequence reads: CASSQVGSPQSRGEAFF. The CDR3, as DNA: TGTGCCAGCAGCCAAGTAGGGTCGCCACAATCAAGGGGCGAAGCTTTCTTT. The chain recombines TRBV14 with TRBJ1-1; TRBD1 is a possible D gene (5 bases). CDR1 SGHDN and CDR2 FVKESK come from the germline V gene. This CDR3 has 17 residues. The ends were cut back, 1 base at V and 8 bases at J, with 23 bases in the middle.

In nucleotides, the CDR3 is TGCGCCAGCAGCTTTGGCAGCTACACAGATACGCAGTATTTT. Translation gives CASSFGSYTDTQYF. This chain links TRBV5-1 with TRBJ2-3; D gene unclear. The CDR3 sequence is 14 residues long. Germline V CDR1 and CDR2: SGHRS, YFSETQ. V was trimmed by 2 bases and J by 2 bases, leaving 9 bases between them.

The CDR3 protein is CASRASGSHEQFF. The CDR3 nucleotides read TGTGCCAGCAGGGCTAGCGGGAGCCATGAGCAGTTCTTC. The chain is built from TRBV28 and TRBJ2-1, with TRBD2 matching over 10 bases. The CDR3 contains 13 residues. V shed 6 bases, J shed 8 bases, and the junction held 4 bases outside the gene matches. Per the germline V gene, CDR1 is MDHEN and CDR2 is SYDVKM.

This clone was counted once. The V gene is TRBV5-4, the J gene TRBJ1-1, with 10 nucleotides matching TRBD1. V gave up 5 bases and J gave up 0 bases; unmatched junction bases: 7. The germline gives CDR1 SGHNT, CDR2 YYREEE (reference sequence). The CDR3 is 16 amino acids. The CDR3 sequence is CASSMTGGAVNTEAFF. The CDR3 DNA is TGTGCCAGCAGTATGACAGGGGGCGCGGTGAACACTGAAGCTTTCTTT.

This clone was detected only once. This chain connects TRBV5-4 to TRBJ2-5, with TRBD2 identical over 7 bases. The CDR3 is made up of 15 amino acids. Trimming cost V 0 bases and J 6 bases; bases outside gene matches: 8. From germline, CDR1 is SGHNT and CDR2 YYREEE (reference sequence). The CDR3 protein is CASSLGGSGGQTQYF. CDR3 bases: TGTGCCAGCAGCTTGGGCGGGAGCGGTGGACAGACCCAGTACTTC.

The rearrangement links TRBV2 to TRBJ1-2; no clear D gene. Trimming stripped 6 bases from V and 7 bases from J, with 9 bases between. Germline V gives CDR1 SNHLY, CDR2 FYNNEI. The CDR3 is 11 residues long. The CDR3: CASSPASGYTF. CDR3 in DNA: TGTGCCAGCAGCCCGGCGAGTGGCTACACCTTC.

This clone is a singleton in its sample. The gene calls are TRBV10-3 and TRBJ2-4; no clear D. Germline V lookup: CDR1 ENHRY, CDR2 SYGVKD. V gave up 0 bases and J gave up 0 bases, with 6 bases separating them. The CDR3 covers 15 residues. CDR3 residues: CAISESELAKNIQYF. The CDR3 DNA sequence: TGTGCCATCAGTGAGTCGGAATTAGCCAAAAACATTCAGTACTTC.

The chain recombines TRBV19 with TRBJ2-3, with 10 bases fitting TRBD1. The V and J ends lost 6 bases and 5 bases, in that order; junction bases with no gene match: 5. CDR1 is LNHDA and CDR2 is SQIVND in the germline V gene (reference sequence). The CDR3 spans 14 residues. The CDR3 reads CASRRQGALDTQYF. The DNA of the CDR3 is TGTGCCAGTAGACGACAGGGGGCGTTAGATACGCAGTATTTT. The full variable domain, with the rest looked up from reference TRBV19 and TRBJ2-3, is DGGITQSPKYLFRKEGQNVTLSCEQNLNHDAMYWYRQDPGQGLRLIYYSQIVNDFQKGDIAEGYSVSREKKESFPLTVTSAQKNPTAFYLCASRRQGALDTQYFGPGTRLTVL.

The chain has TRBV18 and TRBJ1-2; 7 bases fit TRBD1. The CDR3 loop spans 12 amino acids. Germline trimming cut 4 bases from V and 6 bases from J; bases unmatched to any gene: 2. Germline CDR1 KGHSH, CDR2 LQKENI. In DNA form, the CDR3 reads TGTGCCAGCTCACACACAGGGGATGGCTACACCTTC. The encoded protein is CASSHTGDGYTF.

The chain recombines TRBV5-1 with TRBJ1-4; D may be TRBD1 (5 bases). CDR3 length: 15 residues. V dropped 0 bases and J dropped 8 bases, with 14 bases sitting between them. Looked up from germline, CDR1 is SGHRS and CDR2 is YFSETQ. CDR3 coding DNA: TGCGCCAGCAGCTTGGGCGCCGGGACGGGAGAAAAACTGTTTTTT. Its translation is CASSLGAGTGEKLFF.

This chain links TRBV30 with TRBJ2-7; the D is unclear. The length of the CDR3 is 14 residues. CDR1 is GTSNPN and CDR2 is SVGIG in the germline V gene (reference sequence). Trimming removed 0 bases from V and 3 bases from J, with 12 bases in between. The CDR3 sequence: CAWSVLYNRYEQYF. Written as DNA, the CDR3 is TGTGCCTGGAGTGTACTCTACAACCGCTACGAGCAGTACTTC.

Details on this clone: The sample has other DNA sequences that encode this CDR3 too. The chain is built from TRBV5-1 and TRBJ2-1, with TRBD2 matching 11 bases. Trimming at V came to 1 base and at J to 0 bases, leaving 0 bases not matched to a gene. The CDR3 consists of 16 residues. The germline V gene encodes CDR1 SGHRS and CDR2 YFSETQ. CDR3 region: CASSLTSGSSYNEQFF. In DNA form, the CDR3 reads TGCGCCAGCAGCTTGACTAGCGGGAGCTCCTACAATGAGCAGTTCTTC.

The rearrangement links TRBV11-1 to TRBJ2-7, with D perhaps matching TRBD2 (5 bases). The CDR3 length is 13 residues. Looked up from germline, CDR1 is SGHAT and CDR2 is FQDESV (reference sequence). Trimming shortened V by 5 bases and J by 5 bases, and 13 bases separated the two germline ends. The DNA for the CDR3 is TGTGCCAGCAGCCTCCGGGGAGATGACGAGCAGTACTTC. Residues: CASSLRGDDEQYF.

Details on this clone: The same CDR3 is also encoded by other DNA sequences in this sample. This chain connects TRBV2 to TRBJ1-5, with D hard to call. V gave up 3 bases and J gave up 1 base, with 7 bases separating them. The V gene's germline CDR1 is SNHLY and CDR2 FYNNEI. This CDR3 has 14 residues. The DNA for the CDR3 is TGTGCCAGCAGTGAGGTGGCGAGCAATCAGCCCCAGCATTTT. This gives the protein CASSEVASNQPQHF.

This CDR3 reads CSVLGARGTGNTIYF. CDR3 in DNA: TGCAGCGTCCTCGGGGCCAGGGGCACTGGAAACACCATATATTTT. This chain links TRBV29-1 with TRBJ1-3; D is possibly TRBD1 (6 bases). V gave up 6 bases and J gave up 2 bases, with 17 bases separating them. The length of the CDR3 is 15 residues. Per the germline V gene, CDR1 is SQVTM and CDR2 is ANQGSEA.

The chain employs TRBV7-3 and TRBJ2-1; D uncertain. The CDR3 loop spans 12 amino acids. Trimming shortened V by 5 bases and J by 7 bases, and 9 bases separated the two germline ends. The germline V gene encodes CDR1 SGHTA and CDR2 FQGTGA. In nucleotides, the CDR3 is TGTGCCAGCAGCCAGACTGGAAATGAGCAGTTCTTC. This translates into CASSQTGNEQFF. Full variable domain (remainder filled in from reference TRBV7-3 and TRBJ2-1): GAGVSQTPSNKVTEKGKYVELRCDPISGHTALYWYRQSLGQGPEFLIYFQGTGAADDSGLPNDRFFAVRPEGSVSTLKIQRTERGDSAVYLCASSQTGNEQFFGPGTRLTVL.

This chain joins TRBV9 and TRBJ2-1; D is ambiguous. Looked up from germline, CDR1 is SGDLS and CDR2 is YYNGEE. CDR3 size: 14 residues. V lost 1 base, J lost 5 bases, and 10 bases lay in between. DNA of the CDR3: TGTGCCAGCAGCGTAACCCCTACGAACAATGAGCAGTTCTTC. It encodes CASSVTPTNNEQFF.

This rearrangement joins TRBV4-3 to TRBJ2-1, with D perhaps TRBD1 (5 bases). Germline V gene sequence: CDR1 LGHNA, CDR2 YSLEER. The V end lost 0 bases, the J end lost 3 bases, and 15 bases lay between the germline ends. This CDR3 has 17 residues. For the CDR3, the DNA is TGCGCCAGCAGCCAAGATAGGGGTCAGGCCTACTACAATGAGCAGTTCTTC. Translated: CASSQDRGQAYYNEQFF.